Listed here are 20 T cell receptor beta chains from one sample, sequenced in a study of T cells in narcolepsy. The method was immunoSEQ multiplex PCR; TCRdb's version includes in-frame clones alone and lacks a portion of them. Among under 35,000 clones listed, roughly 90% were seen once. The sample consisted of CD45RA- memory CD4+ T cells from PBMCs. Receptors originate from a human donor with narcolepsy.

V and J are TRBV5-4 and TRBJ2-5, with 13 bases identical to TRBD2. The V gene end was trimmed by 4 bases and the J gene end by 5 bases; junction bases not matched to a gene: 8. The CDR3 extends over 16 amino acids. Germline CDR1 and CDR2: SGHNT and YYREEE (reference sequence). CDR3 in DNA: TGTGCCAGCAGCAGGACTAGCGGGGGCCCCGACGAGACCCAGTACTTC. Amino acid sequence: CASSRTSGGPDETQYF.

The V gene is TRBV28, the J gene TRBJ1-4; tentatively, D is TRBD1 (5 bases). V gave up 6 bases and J gave up 3 bases, with 14 bases separating them. Per germline, CDR1 MDHEN and CDR2 SYDVKM. This CDR3 has 15 amino acids. The CDR3 reads CASSIGGTANEKLFF. Written as DNA, the CDR3 is TGTGCCAGCAGCATTGGGGGGACGGCTAATGAAAAACTGTTTTTT.

V gene TRBV5-1 combines with J gene TRBJ1-1, with D possibly being TRBD1 (5 bases). Germline V lookup: CDR1 SGHRS, CDR2 YFSETQ. The CDR3 sequence is 15 residues long. Trimming stripped 4 bases from V and 0 bases from J, with 13 bases between. The CDR3 region is CASSVSGTVNTEAFF. CDR3 nucleotides: TGCGCCAGCAGCGTTTCGGGGACGGTGAACACTGAAGCTTTCTTT.

This clone was detected only a few times. V gene TRBV18 combines with J gene TRBJ2-7; no reliable D call. Germline lookup yields CDR1 KGHSH and CDR2 LQKENI. The CDR3 contains 13 residues. With 1 base removed from V and 5 bases from J, the gap between germline ends came to 9 bases. CDR3 amino acids: CASSPQGFDEQYF. Written as DNA, the CDR3 is TGTGCCAGCTCACCACAGGGTTTCGACGAGCAGTACTTC.

The chain links TRBV4-2 to TRBJ2-1; 13 bases fit TRBD2. Germline V gene lookup returns CDR1 LGHNA and CDR2 YNFKEQ. After removal of 11 bases from V and 6 bases from J, the junction contained 4 bases not matched to a gene. This CDR3 is 13 amino acids long. For the CDR3, the DNA is TGTGCCTCCCGGACTAGCGGGGGCAATGAGCAGTTCTTC. Encoded protein: CASRTSGGNEQFF.

The rearrangement joins TRBV6-4 to TRBJ1-2; tentatively, D is TRBD1 (6 bases). Trimming stripped 2 bases from V and 4 bases from J, with 11 bases between. The CDR3 extends over 14 amino acids. CDR1 and CDR2 from the germline V gene are MRHNA and SNTAGT. CDR3 nucleotides: TGTGCCAGCAGTGACGGGCAGGGGACCTATGGCTACACCTTC. Translating gives CASSDGQGTYGYTF.

The genes are TRBV7-8 and TRBJ1-1; the D gene is possibly TRBD1 (5 bases). The V and J ends lost 1 base and 7 bases respectively, with 10 bases between them. CDR3 size: 13 residues. Looked up from germline, CDR1 is SGHVS and CDR2 is FQNEAQ. CDR3: CASSLEWTHEAFF. The CDR3 DNA reads TGTGCCAGCAGCTTAGAATGGACACATGAAGCTTTCTTT. The full variable domain, its missing parts supplied by reference TRBV7-8 and TRBJ1-1, is GAGVSQSPRYKVAKRGQDVALRCDPISGHVSLFWYQQALGQGPEFLTYFQNEAQLDKSGLPSDRFFAERPEGSVSTLKIQRTQQEDSAVYLCASSLEWTHEAFFGQGTRLTVV.

In this sample, this clone turned up a few times. CDR3 in amino acids: CASKAQGGGATGELFF. For the CDR3, the DNA is TGCGCCAGCAAGGCCCAAGGCGGGGGGGCCACCGGGGAGCTGTTTTTT. The chain is built from TRBV5-1 and TRBJ2-2, with TRBD2 matching 9 bases. The trim removed 6 bases at V and 4 bases at J, leaving 10 bases unmatched. This CDR3 spans 16 amino acids. Germline V gene data show CDR1 as SGHRS and CDR2 as YFSETQ. Full variable domain (outside the CDR3, taken from reference TRBV5-1 and TRBJ2-2): KAGVTQTPRYLIKTRGQQVTLSCSPISGHRSVSWYQQTPGQGLQFLFEYFSETQRNKGNFPGRFSGRQFSNSRSEMNVSTLELGDSALYLCASKAQGGGATGELFFGEGSRLTVL.

The J gene is TRBJ2-1, the V gene TRBV5-4; D unresolved. Trimming left V 9 bases short and J 0 bases short, with 13 bases between. The CDR3 sequence is 14 residues long. Germline V gives CDR1 SGHNT, CDR2 YYREEE (reference sequence). CDR3 sequence (DNA): TGTGCCACCGCAGGTTTTAGCTCCTACAATGAGCAGTTCTTC. It specifies CATAGFSSYNEQFF.

The chain has TRBV5-1 and TRBJ1-5; tentatively, D is TRBD1 (6 bases). The length of the CDR3 is 15 residues. The germline gives CDR1 SGHRS, CDR2 YFSETQ. Trimming removed 0 bases from V and 7 bases from J, with 14 bases in between. CDR3 DNA: TGCGCCAGCAGCTTGGAGCCAGGGGACTGGCAGCCCCAGCATTTT. Translating gives CASSLEPGDWQPQHF.

Only one count was recorded for this clone. The chain uses TRBV27 and TRBJ1-1; the match to TRBD1 covers 9 bases. The length of the CDR3 is 15 residues. The ends lost 5 bases at V and 9 bases at J; junction bases unmatched: 13. Germline V gene lookup returns CDR1 MNHEY and CDR2 SMNVEV (reference sequence). The DNA for the CDR3 is TGTGCCAGCAGTAGCGGACAGGGGTGGGGGCTTCAAGCTTTCTTT. This translates into CASSSGQGWGLQAFF.

This clone occurred a few times. For the CDR3, the DNA is TGTGCCAGCCGACCTCAGGGGATCAACACTGAAGCTTTCTTT. Amino acid sequence: CASRPQGINTEAFF. The chain is built from TRBV7-2 and TRBJ1-1; D perhaps matches TRBD1 (6 bases). The CDR3 consists of 14 residues. CDR1 is SGHTA, CDR2 FQGNSA, per germline. Trimming took off 8 bases at V and 2 bases at J, with 15 bases between the two ends.

This chain links TRBV7-2 with TRBJ1-2, with TRBD1 matching 9 bases. The junction had 4 bases not matched to a gene; V was cut back by 4 bases and J by 4 bases. The length of the CDR3 is 14 residues. Germline CDR1 is SGHTA and CDR2 is FQGNSA. The CDR3 DNA sequence: TGTGCCAGCAGCTCTATACAGGGGGCCTATGGCTACACCTTC. This codes for CASSSIQGAYGYTF.

The chain links TRBV7-2 to TRBJ1-2; 7 nucleotides match TRBD1. CDR1 SGHTA and CDR2 FQGNSA come from the germline V gene. This CDR3 region has 12 residues. Germline trimming cut 5 bases from V and 8 bases from J; bases unmatched to any gene: 5. CDR3 sequence: CASSPRTGGYTF. CDR3 bases: TGTGCCAGCAGCCCTCGGACAGGAGGCTACACCTTC.

The V and J genes are TRBV29-1 and TRBJ2-1; D remains ambiguous. The CDR3 is 13 residues long. The germline gives CDR1 SQVTM, CDR2 ANQGSEA. V lost 2 bases, J lost 5 bases, and 10 bases lay in between. CDR3 DNA sequence: TGCAGCGTTGAAAACAGCTCAAACAATGAGCAGTTCTTC. Translation: CSVENSSNNEQFF.

J is TRBJ1-5 and V is TRBV6-5; D not resolved. Trimming removed 0 bases at V and 5 bases at J, with 2 bases between. Germline V gene lookup returns CDR1 MNHEY and CDR2 SVGAGI. This CDR3 is built from 12 residues. The CDR3 nucleotides are TGTGCCAGCAGTTACTCGGATCAGCCCCAGCATTTT. It yields the protein CASSYSDQPQHF.

The V call is TRBV19, the J call TRBJ2-5; possibly TRBD2 for D (5 bases). Germline-derived CDR1 and CDR2 are LNHDA and SQIVND (reference sequence). The CDR3 loop spans 13 amino acids. The V and J ends lost 3 bases and 7 bases respectively, with 12 bases between them. The CDR3 DNA follows: TGTGCCAGTAGTATTGCACTACTAGGGACCCAGTACTTC. Its translation: CASSIALLGTQYF.

The CDR3: CAWGRARGNTIYF. DNA of the CDR3: TGTGCCTGGGGCCGGGCTCGCGGAAACACCATATATTTT. The chain is built from TRBV30 and TRBJ1-3, with D uncertain. Trimming stripped 5 bases from V and 4 bases from J, with 12 bases between. Germline CDR1 GTSNPN, CDR2 SVGIG (reference sequence). The CDR3 is made up of 13 amino acids.

The chain's CDR3 is CANPIGTVNTEAFF. The CDR3 DNA sequence: TGTGCCAACCCTATCGGGACAGTGAACACTGAAGCTTTCTTT. The chain employs TRBV2 and TRBJ1-1; 7 bases are a match to TRBD1. J gave up 0 bases and V 10 bases, and 8 bases lay outside the gene matches. Germline assignment: CDR1 SNHLY and CDR2 FYNNEI. The CDR3 sequence is 14 residues long.

The chain's CDR3 is CSARLSETQYF. The CDR3 coding sequence is TGCAGTGCTAGGTTGAGCGAGACCCAGTACTTC. The genes are TRBV20-1 and TRBJ2-5; D remains unclear. Trimming shortened V by 3 bases and J by 5 bases, and 7 bases separated the two germline ends. The CDR3 is 11 residues long. CDR1 and CDR2 (germline): DFQATT, SNEGSKA (reference sequence).